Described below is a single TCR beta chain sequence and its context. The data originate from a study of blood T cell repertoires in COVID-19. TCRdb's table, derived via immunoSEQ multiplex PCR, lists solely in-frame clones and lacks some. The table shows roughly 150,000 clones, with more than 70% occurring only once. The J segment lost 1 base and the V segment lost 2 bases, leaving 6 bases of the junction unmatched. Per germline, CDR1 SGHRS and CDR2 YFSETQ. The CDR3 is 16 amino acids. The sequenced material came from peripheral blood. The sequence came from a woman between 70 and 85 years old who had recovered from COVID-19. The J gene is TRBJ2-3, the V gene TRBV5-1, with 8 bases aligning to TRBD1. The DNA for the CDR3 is TGCGCCAGCAGCTTCGGACAGGGTTTGGGCACAGATACGCAGTATTTT. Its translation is CASSFGQGLGTDTQYF.